The next 9 T cell receptor beta chains were all read from a single sample in a study of cytotoxic CD8 clonotypes in ibrutinib-treated CLL. Only in-frame clones appear in the TCRdb table, and some are missing; sequencing was by immunoSEQ multiplex PCR. The top ten hold 6.5% to 8% of the sample, which has 25,000 to 30,000 clones, 70% to 90% seen once. The starting material was PBMCs, obtained after 24 months of ibrutinib treatment. The receptors shown here come from a human donor with chronic lymphocytic leukemia.

By share, this clone ranks as medium-sized. The chain employs TRBV6-5 and TRBJ2-2, with 10 bases identical to TRBD1. Germline V gene sequence: CDR1 MNHEY, CDR2 SVGAGI. V shed 3 bases and J 3 bases; nucleotides not matched to a gene: 1. The CDR3 length is 15 residues. This CDR3 is CASSYGTGDTGELFF. CDR3 DNA: TGTGCCAGCAGTTATGGGACAGGGGACACCGGGGAGCTGTTTTTT.

The genes are TRBV5-8 and TRBJ1-2; unclear D gene. V was shortened by 4 bases and J by 3 bases, with 13 bases between the two germline ends. Germline assignment: CDR1 SGHTS and CDR2 YDEGEE. The CDR3 has 14 residues. The CDR3 coding sequence is TGTGCCAGCAGCCTGGGAGGAGCCCACTATGGCTACACCTTC. Translating gives CASSLGGAHYGYTF.

V gene TRBV20-1 combines with J gene TRBJ2-1; no clear D gene. This CDR3 has 11 residues. The ends were cut back, 7 bases at V and 10 bases at J, with 14 bases in the middle. CDR1 is DFQATT and CDR2 is SNEGSKA in the germline V gene (reference sequence). CDR3 in DNA: TGCAGTGATAAGGCTGGCGGCGAGCAGTTCTTC. It encodes CSDKAGGEQFF.

The gene calls are TRBV2 and TRBJ2-7; D is perhaps TRBD2 (5 bases). Germline V CDR1 and CDR2: SNHLY, FYNNEI. Trimming left V 0 bases short and J 2 bases short, with 8 bases between. CDR3 size: 14 residues. CDR3 sequence reads: CASSEARVPYEQYF. CDR3 bases: TGTGCCAGCAGTGAAGCGCGGGTTCCCTACGAGCAGTACTTC. Drawing the rest from reference TRBV2 and TRBJ2-7, the complete variable domain is EPEVTQTPSHQVTQMGQEVILRCVPISNHLYFYWYRQILGQKVEFLVSFYNNEISEKSEIFDDQFSVERPDGSNFTLKIRSTKLEDSAMYFCASSEARVPYEQYFGPGTRLTVT.

The J gene is TRBJ2-3, the V gene TRBV5-4, with 9 bases lining up with TRBD2. CDR1 and CDR2 (germline): SGHNT, YYREEE (reference sequence). V gave up 2 bases and J gave up 2 bases; unmatched junction bases: 6. The CDR3 loop spans 16 amino acids. CDR3 DNA sequence: TGTGCCAGCAGCTTAAGCGGGGGGCTGTACACAGATACGCAGTATTTT. Amino acids: CASSLSGGLYTDTQYF.

The chain employs TRBV18 and TRBJ2-7, with 10 bases that match TRBD1. Trimming removed 1 base from V and 6 bases from J; junction bases left unmatched: 6. This CDR3 region has 15 residues. Germline V gives CDR1 KGHSH, CDR2 LQKENI. CDR3 nucleotides: TGTGCCAGCTCACCACTGTTGGACAGGGGGATCGAGCAGTACTTC. Amino acids: CASSPLLDRGIEQYF.

The rearrangement links TRBV9 to TRBJ2-7; 9 positions match TRBD2. Germline-derived CDR1 and CDR2 are SGDLS and YYNGEE. Germline trimming cut 3 bases from V and 3 bases from J; bases unmatched to any gene: 7. The CDR3 has 15 residues. This CDR3 is CASSAGSGGHYEQYF. The CDR3 bases are TGTGCCAGCAGCGCAGGTAGCGGGGGTCACTACGAGCAGTACTTC.

This chain connects TRBV6-6 to TRBJ1-5; D is unresolved. The CDR3 runs to 12 residues. Germline V CDR1 and CDR2: MNHNY, SVGAGI (reference sequence). V gave up 2 bases and J gave up 5 bases, with 4 bases separating them. DNA of the CDR3: TGTGCCAGCAGTTACAGAGATCAGCCCCAGCATTTT. As protein: CASSYRDQPQHF.

This sequence joins TRBV9 and TRBJ1-6; 8 bases agree with TRBD1. Germline trimming cut 3 bases from V and 9 bases from J; bases unmatched to any gene: 5. The CDR3 runs to 14 residues. The V gene's germline CDR1 is SGDLS and CDR2 YYNGEE. CDR3 residues: CASSDQGAGSPLHF. CDR3 in DNA: TGTGCCAGCAGCGACCAGGGGGCCGGTTCACCCCTCCACTTT.